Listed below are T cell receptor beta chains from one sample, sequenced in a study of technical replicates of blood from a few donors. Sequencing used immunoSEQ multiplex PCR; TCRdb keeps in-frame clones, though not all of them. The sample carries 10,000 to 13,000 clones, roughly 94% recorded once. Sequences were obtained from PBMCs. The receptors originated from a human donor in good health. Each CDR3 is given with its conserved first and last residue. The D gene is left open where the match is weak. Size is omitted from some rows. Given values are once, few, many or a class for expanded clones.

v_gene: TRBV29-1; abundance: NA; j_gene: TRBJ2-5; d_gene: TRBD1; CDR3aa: CSGTGQDQETQYF; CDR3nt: TGCAGCGGGACGGGACAGGACCAAGAGACCCAGTACTTC
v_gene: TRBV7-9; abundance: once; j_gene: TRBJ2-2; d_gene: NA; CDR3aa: CASSSPGRGWNTGELFF; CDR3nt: TGTGCCAGCAGCTCCCCTGGAAGGGGGTGGAACACCGGGGAGCTGTTTTTT
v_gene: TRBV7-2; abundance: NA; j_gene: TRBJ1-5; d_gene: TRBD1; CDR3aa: CASTLQGNQPQHF; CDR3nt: TGTGCCAGCACCCTACAGGGGAATCAGCCCCAGCATTTT
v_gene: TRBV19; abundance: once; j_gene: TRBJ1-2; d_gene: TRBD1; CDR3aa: CASSPGTGENNYGYTF; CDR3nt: TGTGCCAGTAGTCCGGGGACAGGGGAAAATAACTATGGCTACACCTTC
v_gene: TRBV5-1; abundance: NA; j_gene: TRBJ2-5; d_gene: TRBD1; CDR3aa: CASSGTGAETQYF; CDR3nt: TGCGCCAGCAGCGGGACAGGGGCCGAGACCCAGTACTTC
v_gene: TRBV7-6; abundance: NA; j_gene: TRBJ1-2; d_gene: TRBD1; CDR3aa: CASSSNRDRRAWGYTF; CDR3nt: TGTGCCAGCAGCTCCAACCGGGACAGGAGGGCGTGGGGCTACACCTTC
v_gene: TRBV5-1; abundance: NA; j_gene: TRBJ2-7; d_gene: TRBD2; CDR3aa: CASSPAGTSGIYEQYF; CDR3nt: TGCGCCAGCTCGCCCGCCGGGACTAGCGGGATCTACGAGCAGTACTTC
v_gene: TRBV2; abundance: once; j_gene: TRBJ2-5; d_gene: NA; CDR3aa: CASGSAETQYF; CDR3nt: TGTGCCAGCGGGAGTGCGGAGACCCAGTACTTC
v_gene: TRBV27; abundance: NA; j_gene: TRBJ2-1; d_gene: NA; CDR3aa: CASSTNSKDLHEQFF; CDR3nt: TGTGCCAGCAGTACAAACTCAAAAGACTTGCATGAGCAGTTCTTC
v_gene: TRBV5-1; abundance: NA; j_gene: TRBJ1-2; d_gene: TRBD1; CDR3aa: CASRPTGSDYGYTF; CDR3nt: TGCGCCAGCAGGCCGACAGGGTCTGACTATGGCTACACCTTC
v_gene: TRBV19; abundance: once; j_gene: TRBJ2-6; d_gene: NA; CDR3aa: CASTPSSSGANVLTF; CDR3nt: TGTGCCAGTACCCCCTCCAGCTCTGGGGCCAACGTCCTGACTTTC
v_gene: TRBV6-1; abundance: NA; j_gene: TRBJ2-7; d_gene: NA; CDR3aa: CASTGGTSSSYEQYF; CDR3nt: TGTGCCAGCACAGGGGGGACTTCGAGCTCCTACGAGCAGTACTTC
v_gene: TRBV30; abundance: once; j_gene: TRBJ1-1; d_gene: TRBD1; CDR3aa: CAWSVGTGGTEAFF; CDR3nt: TGTGCCTGGAGTGTAGGGACAGGGGGCACTGAAGCTTTCTTT
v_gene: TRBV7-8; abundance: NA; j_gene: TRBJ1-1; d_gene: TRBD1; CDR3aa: CASSTRTGVNTEAFF; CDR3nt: TGTGCCAGCAGCACAAGGACAGGGGTGAACACTGAAGCTTTCTTT
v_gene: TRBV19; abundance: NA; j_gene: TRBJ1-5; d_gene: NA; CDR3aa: CASSILGQYSNQPQHF; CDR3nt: TGTGCCAGTAGTATCCTTGGACAGTATAGCAATCAGCCCCAGCATTTT
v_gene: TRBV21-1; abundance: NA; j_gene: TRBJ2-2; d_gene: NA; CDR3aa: CASSKWLAGFVTGELFF; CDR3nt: TGTGCCAGCAGCAAGTGGCTAGCGGGATTTGTCACCGGGGAGCTGTTTTTT
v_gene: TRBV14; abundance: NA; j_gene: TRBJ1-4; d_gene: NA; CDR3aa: CASSQAQGYLEKLFF; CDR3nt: TGTGCCAGCAGCCAGGCGCAGGGGTATCTTGAAAAACTGTTTTTT
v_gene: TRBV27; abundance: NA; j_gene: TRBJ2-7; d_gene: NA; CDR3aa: CASSPTVAGEQYF; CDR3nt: TGTGCCAGCAGTCCGACGGTTGCGGGGGAGCAGTACTTC
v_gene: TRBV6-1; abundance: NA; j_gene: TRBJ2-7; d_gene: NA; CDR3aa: CASSWTQGGSYEQYF; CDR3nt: TGTGCCAGCAGTTGGACCCAGGGAGGCTCCTACGAGCAGTACTTC
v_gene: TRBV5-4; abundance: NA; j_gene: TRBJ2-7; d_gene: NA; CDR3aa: CASSFAGMGSYEQYF; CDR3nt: TGTGCCAGCAGCTTTGCCGGGATGGGGTCCTACGAGCAGTACTTC
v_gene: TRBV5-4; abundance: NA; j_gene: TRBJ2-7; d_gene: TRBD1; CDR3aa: CASSIGGRYEQYF; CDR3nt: TGTGCCAGCAGCATAGGGGGCAGGTACGAGCAGTACTTC
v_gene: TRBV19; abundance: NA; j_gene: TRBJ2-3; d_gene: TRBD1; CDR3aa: CASRQGRMEDTQYF; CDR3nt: TGTGCCAGCCGACAGGGTAGAATGGAAGATACGCAGTATTTT
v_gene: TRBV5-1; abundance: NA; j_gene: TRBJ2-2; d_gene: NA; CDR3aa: CASSLASGARNTGELFF; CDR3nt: TGCGCCAGCAGCTTGGCTTCTGGGGCGAGAAACACCGGGGAGCTGTTTTTT
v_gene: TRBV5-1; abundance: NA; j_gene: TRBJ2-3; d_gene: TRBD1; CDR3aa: CASSSGQGETDTQYF; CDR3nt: TGCGCCAGCAGCTCCGGACAGGGTGAAACAGATACGCAGTATTTT
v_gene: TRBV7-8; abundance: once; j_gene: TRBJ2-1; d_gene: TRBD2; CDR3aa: CASSLPPGLAGNSSYNEQFF; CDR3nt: TGTGCCAGCAGCTTGCCGCCGGGACTAGCGGGGAATAGCTCCTACAATGAGCAGTTCTTC
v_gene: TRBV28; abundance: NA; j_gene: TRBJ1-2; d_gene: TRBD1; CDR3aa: CASSPPTGADGYTF; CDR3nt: TGTGCCAGCAGTCCTCCGACAGGGGCGGATGGCTACACCTTC
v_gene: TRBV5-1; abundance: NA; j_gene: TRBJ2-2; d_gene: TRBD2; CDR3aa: CASSLGAGEETGELFF; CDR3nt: TGCGCCAGCAGCTTGGGCGCGGGAGAAGAGACCGGGGAGCTGTTTTTT
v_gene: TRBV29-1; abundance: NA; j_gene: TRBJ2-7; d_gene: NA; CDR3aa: CSAWGSQTTTSYEQYF; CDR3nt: TGCAGCGCCTGGGGCTCCCAAACTACGACCTCCTACGAGCAGTACTTC
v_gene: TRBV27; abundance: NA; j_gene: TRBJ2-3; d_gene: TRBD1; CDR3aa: CASSFGQGPSTDTQYF; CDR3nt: TGTGCCAGCAGTTTCGGACAGGGGCCCTCCACAGATACGCAGTATTTT
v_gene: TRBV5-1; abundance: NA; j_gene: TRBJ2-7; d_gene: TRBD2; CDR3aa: CASSRTSGSIEQYF; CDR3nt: TGCGCCAGCAGCCGGACTAGCGGGAGCATCGAGCAGTACTTC
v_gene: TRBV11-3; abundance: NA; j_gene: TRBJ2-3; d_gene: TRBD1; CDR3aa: CASKGTGKDTQYF; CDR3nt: TGTGCCAGCAAAGGGACAGGGAAGGATACGCAGTATTTT
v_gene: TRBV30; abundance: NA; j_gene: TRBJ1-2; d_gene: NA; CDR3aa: CAWSRRLGYTF; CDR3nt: TGTGCCTGGAGTCGGAGACTTGGCTACACCTTC
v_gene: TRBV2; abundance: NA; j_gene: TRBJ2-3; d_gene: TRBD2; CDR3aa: CASTPSGRGGTQYF; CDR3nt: TGTGCCAGCACCCCTAGCGGGAGAGGAGGTACGCAGTATTTT
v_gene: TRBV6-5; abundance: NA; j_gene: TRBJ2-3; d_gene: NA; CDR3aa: CASSYSAGITDTQYF; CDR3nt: TGTGCCAGCAGTTACTCGGCGGGAATCACAGATACGCAGTATTTT
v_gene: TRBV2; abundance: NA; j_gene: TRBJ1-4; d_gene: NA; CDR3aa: CASSDSSEKLFF; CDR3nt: TGTGCCAGCAGTGACAGTAGCGAAAAACTGTTTTTT
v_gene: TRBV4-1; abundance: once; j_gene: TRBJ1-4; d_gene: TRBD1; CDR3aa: CASSPDRGVGEKLFF; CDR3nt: TGCGCCAGCAGCCCGGACAGGGGAGTAGGGGAAAAACTGTTTTTT
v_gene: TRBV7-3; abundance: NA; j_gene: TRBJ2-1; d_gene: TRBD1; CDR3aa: CASSTGTGSYNEQFF; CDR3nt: TGTGCCAGCAGCACCGGGACAGGTTCCTACAATGAGCAGTTCTTC
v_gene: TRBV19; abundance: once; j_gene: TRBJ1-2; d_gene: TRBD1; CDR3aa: CASSTNRGRGYGYTF; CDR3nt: TGTGCCAGTAGTACGAACAGGGGGCGCGGCTATGGCTACACCTTC
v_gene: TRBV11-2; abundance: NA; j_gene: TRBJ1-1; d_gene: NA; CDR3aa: CASSLRGRTEAFF; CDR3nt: TGTGCCAGCAGCTTAAGGGGGAGAACTGAAGCTTTCTTT
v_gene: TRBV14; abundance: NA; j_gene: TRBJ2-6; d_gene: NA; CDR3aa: CASSQTGTSLSGANVLTF; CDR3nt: TGTGCCAGCAGCCAAACCGGGACAAGCCTCTCTGGGGCCAACGTCCTGACTTTC
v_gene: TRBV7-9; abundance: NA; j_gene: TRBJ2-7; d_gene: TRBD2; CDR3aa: CASSPSGSKSYEQYF; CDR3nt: TGTGCCAGCAGCCCTAGCGGGAGTAAGTCCTACGAGCAGTACTTC
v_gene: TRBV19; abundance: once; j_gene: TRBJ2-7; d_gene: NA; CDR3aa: CASSISARAYEQYF; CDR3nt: TGTGCCAGTAGTATTTCCGCCCGGGCCTACGAGCAGTACTTC
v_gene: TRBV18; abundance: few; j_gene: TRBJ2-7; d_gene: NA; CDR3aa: CASSPPVEGRTYEQYF; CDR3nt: TGTGCCAGCTCACCACCGGTGGAAGGGAGGACGTACGAGCAGTACTTC
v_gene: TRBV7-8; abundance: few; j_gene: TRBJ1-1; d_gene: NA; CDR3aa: CASSLVEGINTEAFF; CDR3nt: TGTGCCAGCAGCTTAGTGGAGGGAATCAACACTGAAGCTTTCTTT
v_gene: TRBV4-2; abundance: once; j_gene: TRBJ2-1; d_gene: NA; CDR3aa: CASSQPSGGMSSYNEQFF; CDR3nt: TGTGCCAGCAGCCAGCCTAGTGGGGGGATGAGCTCCTACAATGAGCAGTTCTTC
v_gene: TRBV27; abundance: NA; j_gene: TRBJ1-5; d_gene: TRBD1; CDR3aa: CASSLGTGGNQPQHF; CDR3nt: TGTGCCAGCAGTTTGGGGACAGGGGGCAATCAGCCCCAGCATTTT
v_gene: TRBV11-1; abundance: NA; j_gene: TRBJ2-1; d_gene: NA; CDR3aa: CASRLAAPPGNEQFF; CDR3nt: TGTGCCAGCAGGTTAGCGGCCCCTCCTGGCAATGAGCAGTTCTTC
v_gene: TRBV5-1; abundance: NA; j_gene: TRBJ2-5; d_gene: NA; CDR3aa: CASSPLGLPQETQYF; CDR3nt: TGCGCCAGCAGCCCATTGGGCTTACCCCAAGAGACCCAGTACTTC
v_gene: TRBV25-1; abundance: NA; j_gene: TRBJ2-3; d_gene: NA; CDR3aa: CASSEYTLSGGSTDTQYF; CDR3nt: TGTGCCAGCAGTGAATATACCCTGAGCGGAGGGAGCACAGATACGCAGTATTTT
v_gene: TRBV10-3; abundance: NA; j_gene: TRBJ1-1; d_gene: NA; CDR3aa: CATRGVETEAFF; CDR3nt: TGTGCCACCAGAGGGGTCGAGACTGAAGCTTTCTTT
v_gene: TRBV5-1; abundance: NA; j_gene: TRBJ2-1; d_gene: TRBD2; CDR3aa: CASSLGLAGALNEQFF; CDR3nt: TGCGCCAGCAGCTTGGGCCTAGCGGGGGCACTCAATGAGCAGTTCTTC
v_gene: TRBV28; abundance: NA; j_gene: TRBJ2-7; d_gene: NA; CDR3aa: CASSLGAGAGASYEQYF; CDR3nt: TGTGCCAGCAGTTTAGGGGCAGGGGCCGGGGCCTCCTACGAGCAGTACTTC
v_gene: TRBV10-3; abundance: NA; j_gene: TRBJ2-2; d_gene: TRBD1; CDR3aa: CAAGTENTGELFF; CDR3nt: TGTGCCGCCGGGACAGAGAACACCGGGGAGCTGTTTTTT
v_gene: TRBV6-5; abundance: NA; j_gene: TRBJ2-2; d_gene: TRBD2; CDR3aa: CASSPGTSGYGELFF; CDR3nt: TGTGCCAGCAGTCCCGGGACTAGCGGGTACGGGGAGCTGTTTTTT
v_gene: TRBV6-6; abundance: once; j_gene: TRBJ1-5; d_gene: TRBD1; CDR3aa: CASSNQQGAGFEPQHF; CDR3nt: TGTGCCAGCAGTAACCAGCAGGGGGCGGGGTTTGAGCCCCAGCATTTT